A single sample is the source of the 20 T cell receptor beta chains below, sequenced in a study of cytomegalovirus exposure and HLA in healthy donors. Primers: 60 Vbeta forward and 13 Jbeta reverse. The table came from immunoSEQ multiplex PCR; TCRdb's copy has only in-frame clones and leaves some out. This table has approximately 100,000 clones, approximately 85% appearing once. Sequenced sample: PBMCs. The receptors stem from a man aged 25-45 years in good health and CMV-seronegative.

This CDR3 reads CASNGLAGGPYEQYF. DNA of the CDR3: TGTGCCAGCAACGGACTAGCGGGGGGGCCATACGAGCAGTACTTC. The genes are TRBV6-1 and TRBJ2-7, with 15 bases aligning to TRBD2. The CDR3 spans 15 residues. Germline V CDR1 and CDR2: MNHNS, SASEGT. V lost 7 bases, J lost 4 bases, and 5 bases stayed unmatched.

This clone turned up a few times. The chain combines TRBV5-8 with TRBJ2-7, with D possibly TRBD2 on 5 matching bases. Per the germline V gene, CDR1 is SGHTS and CDR2 is YDEGEE. Trimming took off 1 base at V and 1 base at J, with 12 bases between the two ends. CDR3 length equals 15 residues. The CDR3 sequence: CASSLRGVVSYEQYF. The CDR3 bases are TGTGCCAGCAGCTTGCGGGGTGTCGTATCCTACGAGCAGTACTTC.

This clone was seen just once. The genes are TRBV19 and TRBJ1-2; D unresolved. Germline-derived CDR1 and CDR2 are LNHDA and SQIVND (reference sequence). V was clipped by 3 bases and J by 5 bases, with 13 bases between them. The CDR3 has 14 residues. CDR3 sequence reads: CASSMSGSLYGYTF. DNA of the CDR3: TGTGCCAGTAGTATGTCGGGGTCCCTTTATGGCTACACCTTC.

The chain uses TRBV7-2 and TRBJ2-7; D perhaps matches TRBD1 (5 bases). Germline lookup yields CDR1 SGHTA and CDR2 FQGNSA. The CDR3 has 14 residues. Trimming pared 0 bases from V and 2 bases from J, leaving 8 bases between. In nucleotides, the CDR3 is TGTGCCAGCAGCTTAGCGGCAGGGCCCTACGAGCAGTACTTC. This encodes CASSLAAGPYEQYF.

The chain links TRBV5-1 to TRBJ2-3, with D uncertain. Germline V gene sequence: CDR1 SGHRS, CDR2 YFSETQ. Trimming removed 6 bases from V and 1 base from J, with 9 bases in between. The CDR3 covers 13 residues. The DNA for the CDR3 is TGCGCCAGCACGAATCAGGGCACAGATACGCAGTATTTT. This gives the protein CASTNQGTDTQYF.

This chain connects TRBV10-2 to TRBJ2-3; D may be TRBD2 (6 bases). V dropped 9 bases and J dropped 1 base, with 14 bases sitting between them. CDR1 is WSHSY, CDR2 SAAADI, per germline. The CDR3 is 14 residues long. CDR3 in DNA: TGCGCCAGTCGGGGGAATGAGGGCACAGATACGCAGTATTTT. It specifies CASRGNEGTDTQYF.

This chain joins TRBV30 and TRBJ2-5; TRBD1 is a possible D gene (5 bases). The J call may not be correct, given that the DNA end is closer to TRBJ2-7. The CDR3 runs to 11 residues. Germline values: CDR1 GTSNPN, CDR2 SVGIG (reference sequence). DNA of the CDR3: TGTGCCTGGAGGCAGGGCTACGAGCAGTACTTC. It specifies CAWRQGYEQYF.

J is TRBJ1-2 and V is TRBV25-1; the match to TRBD1 covers 7 bases. Germline lookup yields CDR1 MGHDK and CDR2 SYGVNS. The ends lost 3 bases at V and 6 bases at J; junction bases unmatched: 7. This CDR3 spans 14 amino acids. This chain's CDR3 is CASSDARTGHGYTF. The CDR3 bases are TGTGCCAGCAGTGATGCCCGGACAGGCCATGGCTACACCTTC.

The chain is built from TRBV28 and TRBJ1-2; no definite D call. The CDR3 runs to 14 residues. Germline CDR1 reads MDHEN; CDR2 reads SYDVKM. Trimming shortened V by 6 bases and J by 6 bases, and 17 bases separated the two germline ends. Written as DNA, the CDR3 is TGTGCCAGCAGCGAAGGTTCGGAGAGAAATGGCTACACCTTC. Translation gives CASSEGSERNGYTF.

This chain uses TRBV11-3 with TRBJ2-5; 8 bases align to TRBD1. The length of the CDR3 is 14 residues. V lost 5 bases to trimming and J lost 2 bases; unmatched junction nucleotides: 4. Germline V CDR1 and CDR2: SGHNT, YENEEA. CDR3 protein: CASSPGQGQETQYF. Written as DNA, the CDR3 is TGTGCCAGCAGCCCAGGACAGGGTCAAGAGACCCAGTACTTC.

Points on this clone: At one end, the junction sequence differs from germline, possibly due to a read error. This chain joins TRBV28 and TRBJ1-6, with D hard to call. Germline CDR1 is MDHEN and CDR2 is SYDVKM. CDR3 length: 19 amino acids. CDR3 sequence reads: CAISPTEPPQSSYNSPLHF. DNA for the CDR3: TGTGCCATCAGTCCTACAGAACCTCCTCAGAGCTCCTATAATTCACCCCTCCACTTT.

V and J are TRBV29-1 and TRBJ1-1; 8 nucleotides match TRBD1. J lost 6 bases, V lost 7 bases, and 7 bases had no gene match. Germline loops: CDR1 SQVTM, CDR2 ANQGSEA. This CDR3 comprises 12 residues. The CDR3 region is CSAQDRVAEAFF. CDR3 nucleotides: TGCAGCGCCCAGGACAGGGTGGCTGAAGCTTTCTTT.

The V call is TRBV5-1, the J call TRBJ1-6; D gene uncertain. The CDR3 loop spans 14 amino acids. V dropped 0 bases and J dropped 7 bases, with 8 bases sitting between them. Germline CDR1 is SGHRS and CDR2 is YFSETQ. The CDR3 DNA is TGCGCCAGCAGCTTGGAACGCGGCAATTCACCCCTCCACTTT. Translation: CASSLERGNSPLHF.

The rearrangement joins TRBV7-8 to TRBJ2-7; 11 bases line up with TRBD2. Looked up from germline, CDR1 is SGHVS and CDR2 is FQNEAQ. J gave up 5 bases and V 1 base, and 4 bases lay outside the gene matches. The CDR3 runs 15 residues. CDR3 sequence (DNA): TGTGCCAGCAGCTTAGTAGGGGGACTAGCGGACGAGCAGTACTTC. Translating gives CASSLVGGLADEQYF.

The J gene is TRBJ2-1, the V gene TRBV6-5; D might be TRBD2 (6 bases). The CDR3 is 14 residues long. V lost 1 base, J lost 9 bases, and 13 bases lay in between. CDR1 and CDR2 from the germline V gene are MNHEY and SVGAGI. The CDR3 coding sequence is TGTGCCAGCAGTTACTGGAGGGAGAGGGGTGAGCAGTTCTTC. Residues: CASSYWRERGEQFF.

The CDR3 nucleotides are TGTGCCAGCAGCCAAGAAGGGGGAACCCCTGTCGAGCAGTACTTC. It yields the protein CASSQEGGTPVEQYF. This chain uses TRBV4-2 with TRBJ2-7, with D possibly being TRBD1 (6 bases). This CDR3 has 15 residues. CDR1 is LGHNA and CDR2 is YNFKEQ in the germline V gene. Trimming left V 0 bases short and J 6 bases short, with 15 bases between.

The genes are TRBV6-4 and TRBJ2-2; TRBD2 aligns across 11 bases. Germline values: CDR1 MRHNA, CDR2 SNTAGT. V lost 5 bases to trimming and J lost 2 bases; unmatched junction nucleotides: 4. The CDR3 sequence is 16 residues long. The CDR3 sequence is CASSPSGGFNTGELFF. CDR3 in DNA: TGTGCCAGCAGTCCTAGCGGGGGGTTCAACACCGGGGAGCTGTTTTTT.

This clone has only one observation. The J gene is TRBJ1-5, the V gene TRBV30, with D possibly being TRBD1 (5 bases). The germline V gene has CDR1 GTSNPN and CDR2 SVGIG (reference sequence). This CDR3 region has 16 residues. Trimming left V 1 base short and J 2 bases short, with 15 bases between. This chain's CDR3 is CAWSGSRTSRNQPQHF. The CDR3 nucleotides read TGTGCCTGGAGTGGGTCGCGGACAAGCCGCAATCAGCCCCAGCATTTT.

This clone was detected only a few times. This chain uses TRBV9 with TRBJ2-3; no clear D. The germline V gene encodes CDR1 SGDLS and CDR2 YYNGEE. This CDR3 is 15 amino acids long. Trimming removed 4 bases from V and 2 bases from J, with 14 bases in between. Written as DNA, the CDR3 is TGTGCCAGCAGCCCTCACCGGCGGTACACAGATACGCAGTATTTT. Translating gives CASSPHRRYTDTQYF.

The gene calls are TRBV6-5 and TRBJ1-1; D unresolved. This CDR3 region has 13 residues. Trimming pared 3 bases from V and 2 bases from J, leaving 7 bases between. The V gene's germline CDR1 is MNHEY and CDR2 SVGAGI. As DNA, the CDR3 is TGTGCCAGCAGTTATTCAGAAAACACTGAAGCTTTCTTT. This encodes CASSYSENTEAFF.